A single sample gave rise to the 24 T cell receptor beta chains below, sequenced in a study of human T cells and chemical hapten exposure. Each CDR3 protein is one row after TCRdb ran MiXCR on the RACE reads. The repertoire holds fewer than 100,000 distinct CDR3 sequences, approximately 11% seen once, with more than 1% in the top ten. Time point meaning: patch test 3, about 24 weeks after DPC sensitization. Treatment: therapeutic diphenylcyclopropenone sensitization with weekly scalp DPC. The material was whole blood, obtained in connection with sensitization to the hapten diphenylcyclopropenone (DPC). The receptor source for this set is a woman in her twenties or thirties with alopecia areata. Some clones in this sample may be carry-over from other donors' samples.

The chain has TRBV2 and TRBJ1-2; maybe TRBD1 (6 bases). This CDR3 contains 13 residues. Germline V CDR1 and CDR2: SNHLY, FYNNEI. Trimming took 6 bases from V and 3 from J, leaving 11 bases between them. This chain's CDR3 is CASSQGRDYGYTF. The CDR3, as DNA: TGTGCCAGCAGCCAGGGGAGAGACTATGGCTACACCTTC.

This clonotype has just a few counts. The J gene is TRBJ1-2, the V gene TRBV6-1; D may be TRBD1 (5 bases). CDR1 is MNHNS and CDR2 is SASEGT in the germline V gene. This CDR3 is built from 14 residues. V lost 1 base to trimming and J lost 8 bases, with 14 bases between them. CDR3 sequence reads: CASSEGIGVNGYTF. The CDR3 DNA sequence: TGTGCCAGCAGTGAAGGAATAGGGGTGAACGGCTACACCTTC.

J is TRBJ2-1 and V is TRBV5-1, with D possibly being TRBD2 (5 bases). Germline CDR1 reads SGHRS; CDR2 reads YFSETQ. The CDR3 length is 14 residues. V lost 1 base and J lost 8, with 13 bases in between. The CDR3 bases are TGCGCCAGCAGCTTGAGAGGGTATCAAGATGAGCAGTTCTTC. This translates into CASSLRGYQDEQFF.

A few counts support this clonotype. V usage is TRBV11-2 and J usage is TRBJ2-2; D is ambiguous. V was trimmed by 7 bases and J by 1 base, leaving 13 bases between them. Germline loops: CDR1 SGHAT, CDR2 FQNNGV. The CDR3 loop spans 15 amino acids. DNA of the CDR3: TGTGCCAGCAAACACCCCAGTGTGAACACCGGGGAGCTGTTTTTT. It yields the protein CASKHPSVNTGELFF.

This clonotype was seen only a few times. V gene TRBV10-3 combines with J gene TRBJ2-3; D unresolved. CDR1 and CDR2 (germline): ENHRY, SYGVKD. The length of the CDR3 is 15 residues. Trimming removed 0 bases at V and 1 base at J, with 8 bases between. For the CDR3, the DNA is TGTGCCATCAGTGAGTCGGAAAGCGGCACAGATACGCAGTATTTT. This codes for CAISESESGTDTQYF.

In its sample, this clonotype was seen many times. The rearrangement links TRBV29-1 to TRBJ2-2; D is perhaps TRBD1 or TRBD2 (5 bases each). The CDR3 runs to 13 residues. Trimming removed 7 bases at V and 3 bases at J, with 12 bases between. CDR1 is SQVTM and CDR2 is ANQGSEA in the germline V gene. The CDR3 DNA follows: TGCAGCGGGGGCAGGGAGTACACCGGGGAGCTGTTTTTT. Amino acids: CSGGREYTGELFF.

This clonotype was seen repeatedly, ten times or more. The rearrangement links TRBV7-2 to TRBJ1-5; no firm D call. Germline CDR1 reads SGHTA; CDR2 reads FQGNSA. V was clipped by 4 bases and J by 2 bases, with 9 bases between them. The CDR3 covers 14 residues. The DNA of the CDR3 is TGTGCCAGCAGCTGGAACGTAGGCAATCAGCCCCAGCATTTT. Residues: CASSWNVGNQPQHF.

This clonotype was counted many times. The CDR3 loop is CASSSWGRLLERGVWDTQYF. As DNA, the CDR3 is TGTGCCAGCAGCTCGTGGGGACGTCTCTTAGAGCGGGGGGTCTGGGATACGCAGTATTTT. This chain links TRBV7-2 with TRBJ2-3, with 9 bases fitting TRBD2. With 4 bases clipped from V and 6 bases from J, the junction kept 23 bases outside the gene matches. CDR3 length equals 20 residues. Germline loops: CDR1 SGHTA, CDR2 FQGNSA.

This clonotype was picked up one time. The chain employs TRBV20-1 and TRBJ1-2, with D hard to call. CDR1 DFQATT and CDR2 SNEGSKA come from the germline V gene (reference sequence). V lost 6 bases and J 7 bases, leaving 15 bases between the germline ends. The length of the CDR3 is 12 residues. The CDR3 loop reads CSALNDRSGYTF. In nucleotides, the CDR3 is TGCAGTGCCCTGAATGACCGCAGTGGCTACACCTTC.

This clonotype occurred many times. This chain connects TRBV5-4 to TRBJ1-1; D is unclear. The CDR3 extends over 12 amino acids. V was cut by 0 bases and J by 9 bases, with 9 bases left in between. Per the germline V gene, CDR1 is SGHNT and CDR2 is YYREEE (reference sequence). The CDR3 spells CASSLDGRQAFF. The CDR3 DNA reads as TGTGCCAGCAGCTTGGACGGGAGGCAAGCTTTCTTT.

V usage is TRBV19 and J usage is TRBJ2-2; D might be TRBD1 or TRBD2, each matching 5 bases. CDR1 is LNHDA and CDR2 is SQIVND in the germline V gene (reference sequence). The V end was cut by 5 bases, the J end by 0 bases, with 16 bases between. The CDR3 is 17 residues long. The CDR3: CASSPPGPMTNTGELFF. In DNA form, the CDR3 reads TGTGCCAGTAGTCCACCGGGACCAATGACGAACACCGGGGAGCTGTTTTTT.

This clonotype has a count of ten or more. This chain connects TRBV24-1 to TRBJ2-2; tentative D call: TRBD2 (6 bases). This CDR3 has 17 residues. Deletions cut 6 bases from V and 1 base from J, with 17 bases between. Germline CDR1 KGHDR, CDR2 SFDVKD. This CDR3 is CATSPWRGGQNTGELFF. Written as DNA, the CDR3 is TGTGCCACCAGTCCTTGGAGGGGAGGACAGAACACCGGGGAGCTGTTTTTT.

V usage is TRBV4-3 and J usage is TRBJ2-1; 10 bases map to TRBD2. The CDR3 covers 15 residues. The V gene's germline CDR1 is LGHNA and CDR2 YSLEER. Trimming at V came to 4 bases and at J to 10 bases, leaving 10 bases not matched to a gene. CDR3 protein: CASSPASGSGVEQFF. The CDR3 DNA is TGCGCCAGCAGCCCAGCTAGCGGGAGTGGTGTCGAGCAGTTCTTC.

This clonotype appeared many times. The J gene is TRBJ2-3, the V gene TRBV12-5; 12 bases line up with TRBD1. The germline gives CDR1 LGHNT, CDR2 FRNRAP. The CDR3 is 17 residues long. The J segment lost 5 bases and the V segment lost 1 base, leaving 7 bases of the junction unmatched. The CDR3 loop reads CASGLGPGQGAGDTQYF. CDR3 DNA sequence: TGTGCTAGTGGTTTGGGGCCGGGACAGGGGGCAGGAGATACGCAGTATTTT.

The chain employs TRBV5-6 and TRBJ2-3; 7 bases fit TRBD2. Trimming at V came to 3 bases and at J to 5 bases, leaving 9 bases not matched to a gene. There are 15 residues in the CDR3. Looked up from germline, CDR1 is SGHDT and CDR2 is YYEEEE. The CDR3 DNA reads as TGTGCCAGCAGCTCCGAACTAGCGAGAATAGATACGCAGTATTTT. Translating it yields CASSSELARIDTQYF.

The V and J genes are TRBV10-3 and TRBJ2-6, with D uncertain. Germline CDR1 is ENHRY and CDR2 is SYGVKD. This CDR3 is 13 amino acids long. V lost 7 bases and J 2 bases, leaving 6 bases between the germline ends. The CDR3 DNA reads TGTGCCATCATGTCCCCTGGGGCCAACGTCCTGACTTTC. This gives the protein CAIMSPGANVLTF.

This clonotype was observed many times. This chain connects TRBV12-3 or TRBV12-4 to TRBJ2-7, with D perhaps matching TRBD1 (6 bases). The germline V and J ends were trimmed by 5 bases and 3 bases, with 14 bases remaining between them. CDR3 length: 14 residues. DNA for the CDR3: TGTGCCAGCAGTCCACAACAGGGAAACTACGAGCAGTACTTC. Its protein is CASSPQQGNYEQYF.

Ten or more counts support this clonotype. The chain combines TRBV6-5 with TRBJ1-5; D remains ambiguous. The CDR3 has 14 residues. The V gene lost 0 bases and the J gene lost 7 bases, with 10 bases spanning the gap. Germline V gene sequence: CDR1 MNHEY, CDR2 SVGAGI. CDR3 sequence (DNA): TGTGCCAGCAGTTACTCGTCCGGGAGGCAGCCCCAGCATTTT. Its protein is CASSYSSGRQPQHF.

This clonotype was observed many times. V is TRBV7-8 and J is TRBJ1-2; 9 bases line up with TRBD1. The V and J ends lost 5 bases and 8 bases, in that order; junction bases with no gene match: 21. Germline CDR1 SGHVS, CDR2 FQNEAQ. The CDR3 is 18 amino acids. CDR3 bases: TGTGCCAGCAGCCCGCGCCTCCTGGGACAGGGAGTTGGAAAAGGCTACACCTTC. Protein product: CASSPRLLGQGVGKGYTF.

The chain uses TRBV7-9 and TRBJ2-5, with 8 positions matching TRBD1. The trim removed 1 base at V and 4 bases at J, leaving 2 bases unmatched. This CDR3 is 14 amino acids long. The V gene's germline CDR1 is SEHNR and CDR2 FQNEAQ (reference sequence). CDR3 sequence (DNA): TGTGCCAGCAGCTTAGGACAGGGGCTAGAGACCCAGTACTTC. Amino acid sequence: CASSLGQGLETQYF.

The V gene is TRBV3-1, the J gene TRBJ2-5; 9 positions match TRBD1. This CDR3 is 16 amino acids long. Per the germline V gene, CDR1 is LGHDT and CDR2 is YNNKEL (reference sequence). The V and J ends lost 0 bases and 5 bases, in that order; junction bases with no gene match: 7. The CDR3: CASSQDGTGRFETQYF. The CDR3 nucleotides are TGTGCCAGCAGCCAAGACGGGACAGGGCGCTTTGAGACCCAGTACTTC.

The chain's CDR3 is CASSIGGTGNQPQHF. The DNA of the CDR3 is TGTGCCAGTAGTATAGGGGGTACGGGCAATCAGCCCCAGCATTTT. The V call is TRBV19, the J call TRBJ1-5; D remains unclear. Germline CDR1 LNHDA, CDR2 SQIVND (reference sequence). Trimming shortened V by 1 base and J by 2 bases, and 9 bases separated the two germline ends. The CDR3 totals 15 residues.

This clonotype was found many times. The rearrangement joins TRBV7-9 to TRBJ2-1; D gene ambiguous. The germline CDR1 and CDR2 sequences are SEHNR and FQNEAQ (reference sequence). The ends were cut back, 2 bases at V and 8 bases at J, with 16 bases in the middle. This CDR3 has 15 amino acids. The chain's CDR3 is CASSLRIGPSYEQFF. The CDR3 bases are TGTGCCAGCAGCTTACGGATAGGCCCATCCTATGAGCAGTTCTTC.

This rearrangement joins TRBV28 to TRBJ2-5; the match to TRBD2 covers 10 bases. The CDR3 consists of 13 residues. The V gene's germline CDR1 is MDHEN and CDR2 SYDVKM. The J segment lost 1 base and the V segment lost 10 bases, leaving 3 bases of the junction unmatched. In DNA, the CDR3 is TGTGCCACCGGACTAGCGGCCCAAGAGACCCAGTACTTC. Protein: CATGLAAQETQYF.